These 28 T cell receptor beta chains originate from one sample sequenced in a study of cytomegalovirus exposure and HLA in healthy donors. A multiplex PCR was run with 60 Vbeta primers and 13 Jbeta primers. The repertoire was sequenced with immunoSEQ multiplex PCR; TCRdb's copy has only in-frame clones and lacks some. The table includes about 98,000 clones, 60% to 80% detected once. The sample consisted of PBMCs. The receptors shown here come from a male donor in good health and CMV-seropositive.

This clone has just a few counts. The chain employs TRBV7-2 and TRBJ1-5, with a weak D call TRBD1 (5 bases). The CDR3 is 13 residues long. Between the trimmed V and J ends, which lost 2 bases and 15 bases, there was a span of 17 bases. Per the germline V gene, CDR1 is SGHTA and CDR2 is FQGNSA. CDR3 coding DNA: TGTGCCAGCAGCTTAACCCGGGACGGGAGCAGGCATTTT. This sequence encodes CASSLTRDGSRHF.

CDR3 nucleotides: TGTGCCAGCAGCGTACAGTCCGGGACTAGCGGGGTCCAAGAGACCCAGTACTTC. This encodes CASSVQSGTSGVQETQYF. The J gene is TRBJ2-5, the V gene TRBV9, with 13 nucleotides matching TRBD2. Germline trimming cut 1 base from V and 1 base from J; bases unmatched to any gene: 7. This CDR3 has 18 amino acids. Per the germline V gene, CDR1 is SGDLS and CDR2 is YYNGEE. Full variable domain (remainder filled in from reference TRBV9 and TRBJ2-5): DSGVTQTPKHLITATGQRVTLRCSPRSGDLSVYWYQQSLDQGLQFLIQYYNGEERAKGNILERFSAQQFPDLHSELNLSSLELGDSALYFCASSVQSGTSGVQETQYFGPGTRLLVL.

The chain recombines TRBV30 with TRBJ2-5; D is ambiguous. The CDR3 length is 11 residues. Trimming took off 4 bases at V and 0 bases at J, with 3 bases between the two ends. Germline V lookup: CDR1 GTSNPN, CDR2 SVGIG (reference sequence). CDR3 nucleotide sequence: TGTGCCTGGACCGACCAAGAGACCCAGTACTTC. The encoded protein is CAWTDQETQYF. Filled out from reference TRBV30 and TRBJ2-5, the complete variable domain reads SQTIHQWPATLVQPVGSPLSLECTVEGTSNPNLYWYRQAAGRGLQLLFYSVGIGQISSEVPQNLSASRPQDRQFILSSKKLLLSDSGFYLCAWTDQETQYFGPGTRLLVL.

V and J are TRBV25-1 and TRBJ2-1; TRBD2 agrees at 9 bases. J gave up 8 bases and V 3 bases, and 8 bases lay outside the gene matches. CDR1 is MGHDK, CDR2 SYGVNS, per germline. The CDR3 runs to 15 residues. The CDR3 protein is CASSDFSGSFDEQFF. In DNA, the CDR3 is TGTGCCAGCAGTGATTTTAGCGGGAGCTTCGATGAGCAGTTCTTC.

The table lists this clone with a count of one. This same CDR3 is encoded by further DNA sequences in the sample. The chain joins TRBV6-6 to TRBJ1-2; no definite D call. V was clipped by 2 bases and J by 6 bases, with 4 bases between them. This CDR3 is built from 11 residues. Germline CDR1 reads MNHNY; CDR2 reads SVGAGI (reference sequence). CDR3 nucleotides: TGTGCCAGCAGTTACCTCGATGGCTACACCTTC. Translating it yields CASSYLDGYTF.

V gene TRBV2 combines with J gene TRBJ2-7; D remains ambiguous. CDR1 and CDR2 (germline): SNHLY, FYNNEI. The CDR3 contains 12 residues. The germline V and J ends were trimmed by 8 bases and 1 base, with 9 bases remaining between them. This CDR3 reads CASRLESYEQYF. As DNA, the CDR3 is TGTGCCAGCCGGCTAGAATCCTACGAGCAGTACTTC. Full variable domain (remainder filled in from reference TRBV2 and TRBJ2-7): EPEVTQTPSHQVTQMGQEVILRCVPISNHLYFYWYRQILGQKVEFLVSFYNNEISEKSEIFDDQFSVERPDGSNFTLKIRSTKLEDSAMYFCASRLESYEQYFGPGTRLTVT.

CDR3 sequence: CASSQLVSGRNEQFF. Written as DNA, the CDR3 is TGTGCCAGCAGCCAACTCGTTAGCGGGAGGAATGAGCAGTTCTTC. This chain links TRBV4-2 with TRBJ2-1, with 10 bases matching TRBD2. The CDR3 length is 15 residues. The V gene end was trimmed by 2 bases and the J gene end by 7 bases; junction bases not matched to a gene: 5. Germline V gene lookup returns CDR1 LGHNA and CDR2 YNFKEQ.

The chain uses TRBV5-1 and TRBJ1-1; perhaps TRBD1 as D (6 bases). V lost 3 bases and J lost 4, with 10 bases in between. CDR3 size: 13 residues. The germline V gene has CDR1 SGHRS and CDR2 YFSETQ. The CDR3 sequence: CASSYRDGTEAFF. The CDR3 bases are TGCGCCAGCAGCTACAGGGATGGCACTGAAGCTTTCTTT.

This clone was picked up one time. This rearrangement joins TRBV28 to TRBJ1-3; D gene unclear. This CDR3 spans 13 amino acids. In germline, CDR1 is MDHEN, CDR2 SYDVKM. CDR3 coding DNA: TGTCTCACGGAGGCGGACTCTGGAAACACCATATATTTT. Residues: CLTEADSGNTIYF. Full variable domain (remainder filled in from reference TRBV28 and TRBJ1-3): DVKVTQSSRYLVKRTGEKVFLECVQDMDHENMFWYRQDPGLGLRLIYFSYDVKMKEKGDIPEGYSVSREKKERFSLILESASTNQTSMYLCLTEADSGNTIYFGEGSWLTVV.

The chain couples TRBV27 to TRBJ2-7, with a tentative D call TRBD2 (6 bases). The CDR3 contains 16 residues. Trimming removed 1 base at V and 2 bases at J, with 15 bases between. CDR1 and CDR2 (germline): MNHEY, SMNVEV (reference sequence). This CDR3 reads CASSLLGGLGAYEQYF. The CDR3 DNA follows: TGTGCCAGCAGTTTATTGGGGGGATTAGGGGCCTACGAGCAGTACTTC.

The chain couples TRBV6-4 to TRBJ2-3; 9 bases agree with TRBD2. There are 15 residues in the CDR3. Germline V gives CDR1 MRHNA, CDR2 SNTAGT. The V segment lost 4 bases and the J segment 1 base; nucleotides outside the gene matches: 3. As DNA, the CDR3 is TGTGCCAGCAGTGTAGCTAGCGGGGGCACAGATACGCAGTATTTT. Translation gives CASSVASGGTDTQYF.

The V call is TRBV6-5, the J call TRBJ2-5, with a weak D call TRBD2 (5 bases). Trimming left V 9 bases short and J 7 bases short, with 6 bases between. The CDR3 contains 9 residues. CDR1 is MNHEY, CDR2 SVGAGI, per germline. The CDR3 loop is CARRGTQYF. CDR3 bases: TGTGCCAGACGGGGGACCCAGTACTTC.

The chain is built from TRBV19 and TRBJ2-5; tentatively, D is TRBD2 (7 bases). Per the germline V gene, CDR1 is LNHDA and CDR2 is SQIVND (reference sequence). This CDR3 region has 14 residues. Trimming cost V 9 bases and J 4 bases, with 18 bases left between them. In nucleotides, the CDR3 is TGTGCCAGGCCCGTGCGGGGGCAGGGAGAGACCCAGTACTTC. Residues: CARPVRGQGETQYF.

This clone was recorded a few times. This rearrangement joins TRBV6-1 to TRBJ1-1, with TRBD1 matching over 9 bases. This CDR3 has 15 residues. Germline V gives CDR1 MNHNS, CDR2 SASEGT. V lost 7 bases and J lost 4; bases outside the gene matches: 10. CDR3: CASTETGGVVTEAFF. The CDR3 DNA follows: TGTGCCAGCACGGAGACAGGGGGGGTCGTCACTGAAGCTTTCTTT.

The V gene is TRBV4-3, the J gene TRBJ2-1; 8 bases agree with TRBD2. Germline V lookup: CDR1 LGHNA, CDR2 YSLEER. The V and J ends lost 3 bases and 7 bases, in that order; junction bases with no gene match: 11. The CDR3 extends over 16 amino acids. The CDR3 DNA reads TGCGCCAGCAGCCATCTAGCGGGTCGCGCCTTGAATGAGCAGTTCTTC. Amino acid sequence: CASSHLAGRALNEQFF.

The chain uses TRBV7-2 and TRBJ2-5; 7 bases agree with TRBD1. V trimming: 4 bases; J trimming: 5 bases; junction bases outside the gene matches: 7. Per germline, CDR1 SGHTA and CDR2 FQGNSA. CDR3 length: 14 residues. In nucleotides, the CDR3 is TGTGCCAGCAGCTCCACAGGGGTAGGGGAGACCCAGTACTTC. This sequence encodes CASSSTGVGETQYF.

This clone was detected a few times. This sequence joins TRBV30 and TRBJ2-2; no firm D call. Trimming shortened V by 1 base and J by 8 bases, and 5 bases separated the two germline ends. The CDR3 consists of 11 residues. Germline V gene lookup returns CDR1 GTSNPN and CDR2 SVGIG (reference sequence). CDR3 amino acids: CAWSGSGELFF. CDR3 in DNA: TGTGCCTGGAGTGGTTCGGGGGAGCTGTTTTTT.

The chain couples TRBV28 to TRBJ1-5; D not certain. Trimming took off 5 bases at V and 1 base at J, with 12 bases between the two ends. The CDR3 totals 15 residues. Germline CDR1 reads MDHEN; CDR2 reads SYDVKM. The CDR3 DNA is TGTGCCAGCAGTCCCCGGCGCGGCAGCAATCAGCCCCAGCATTTT. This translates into CASSPRRGSNQPQHF.

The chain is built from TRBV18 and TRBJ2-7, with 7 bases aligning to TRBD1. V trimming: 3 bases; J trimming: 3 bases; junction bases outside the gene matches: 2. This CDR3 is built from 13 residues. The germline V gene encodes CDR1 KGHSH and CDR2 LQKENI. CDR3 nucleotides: TGTGCCAGCTCACCCGGGACAGACTACGAGCAGTACTTC. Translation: CASSPGTDYEQYF.

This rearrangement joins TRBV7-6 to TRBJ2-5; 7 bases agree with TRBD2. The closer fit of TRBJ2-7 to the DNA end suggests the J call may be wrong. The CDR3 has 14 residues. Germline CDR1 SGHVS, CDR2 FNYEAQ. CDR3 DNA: TGTGCCAGCAGCTTAGGCGGGAGCGTCTACGAGCAGTACTTC. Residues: CASSLGGSVYEQYF.

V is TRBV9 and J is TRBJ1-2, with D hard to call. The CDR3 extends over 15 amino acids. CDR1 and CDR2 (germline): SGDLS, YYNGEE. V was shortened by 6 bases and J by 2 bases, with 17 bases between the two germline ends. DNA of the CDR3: TGTGCCAGCACCCCCTCAGAGGCCGGCAACTATGGCTACACCTTC. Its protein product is CASTPSEAGNYGYTF.

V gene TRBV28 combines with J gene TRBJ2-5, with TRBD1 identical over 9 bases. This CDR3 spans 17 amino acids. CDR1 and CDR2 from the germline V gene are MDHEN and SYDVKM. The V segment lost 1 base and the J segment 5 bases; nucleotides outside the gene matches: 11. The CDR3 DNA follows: TGTGCCAGCAGTTTATCCCCCCGGGACAGGGATGAGGAGACCCAGTACTTC. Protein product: CASSLSPRDRDEETQYF.

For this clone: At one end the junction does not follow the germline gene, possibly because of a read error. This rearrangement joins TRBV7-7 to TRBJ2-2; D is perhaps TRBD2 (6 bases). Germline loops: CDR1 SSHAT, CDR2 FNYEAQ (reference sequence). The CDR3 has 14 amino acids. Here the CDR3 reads CASSLVGGTGELFF. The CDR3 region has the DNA TGTGCTAGCAGCTTAGTCGGGGGCACCGGGGAGCTGTTTTTT.

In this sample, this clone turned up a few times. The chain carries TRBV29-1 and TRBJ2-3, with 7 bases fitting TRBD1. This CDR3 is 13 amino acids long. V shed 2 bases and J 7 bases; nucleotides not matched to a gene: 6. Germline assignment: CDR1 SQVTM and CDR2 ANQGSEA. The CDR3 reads CSVEPQGWYTQYF. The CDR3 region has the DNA TGCAGCGTTGAACCACAGGGGTGGTATACGCAGTATTTT.

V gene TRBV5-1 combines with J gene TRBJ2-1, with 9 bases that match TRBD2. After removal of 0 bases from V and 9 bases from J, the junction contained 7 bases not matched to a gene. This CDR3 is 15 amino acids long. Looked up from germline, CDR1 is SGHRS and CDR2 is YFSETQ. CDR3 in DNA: TGCGCCAGCAGCTTGGAGGGCGGGGGGGCGGGTGAGCAGTTCTTC. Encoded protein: CASSLEGGGAGEQFF. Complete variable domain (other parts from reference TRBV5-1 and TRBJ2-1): KAGVTQTPRYLIKTRGQQVTLSCSPISGHRSVSWYQQTPGQGLQFLFEYFSETQRNKGNFPGRFSGRQFSNSRSEMNVSTLELGDSALYLCASSLEGGGAGEQFFGPGTRLTVL.

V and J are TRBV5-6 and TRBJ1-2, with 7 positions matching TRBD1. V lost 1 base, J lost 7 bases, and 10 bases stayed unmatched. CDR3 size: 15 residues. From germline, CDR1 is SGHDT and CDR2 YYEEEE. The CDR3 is CASSLSVGGVGGYTF. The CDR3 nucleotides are TGTGCCAGCAGCTTGTCTGTAGGGGGCGTTGGTGGCTACACCTTC.

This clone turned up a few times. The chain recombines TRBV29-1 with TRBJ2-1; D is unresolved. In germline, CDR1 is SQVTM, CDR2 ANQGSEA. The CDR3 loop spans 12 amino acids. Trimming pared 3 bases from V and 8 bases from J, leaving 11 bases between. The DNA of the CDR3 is TGCAGCGTTGACCTCTCCCCCCATGAGCAGTTCTTC. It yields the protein CSVDLSPHEQFF.

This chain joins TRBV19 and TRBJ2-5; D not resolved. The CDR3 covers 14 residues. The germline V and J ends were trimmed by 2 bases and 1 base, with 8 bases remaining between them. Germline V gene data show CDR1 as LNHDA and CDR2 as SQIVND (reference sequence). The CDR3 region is CASSIILPQETQYF. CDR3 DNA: TGTGCCAGTAGTATAATTCTACCCCAAGAGACCCAGTACTTC.